This T cell receptor (beta chain) was sequenced for a study of PD-L1 blockade in urothelial cancer. Turning to the study itself: In the patient group, most of the roughly 30 were males with bladder-origin urothelial cancer.

Every PCR got spiked synthetic TCR analog templates. Sequenced by immunoSEQ multiplex PCR; TCRdb stores in-frame clones only, minus some. Here the sample spans some 52,000 clones, roughly 77% being singletons. The CDR3 totals 16 residues. Per the germline V gene, CDR1 is SGDLS and CDR2 is YYNGEE. V shed 4 bases and J shed 0 bases, with 17 bases lying between them. The input for sequencing was PBMCs, taken around atezolizumab (anti-PD-L1) treatment. This chain joins TRBV9 and TRBJ2-7; D unresolved. The TCR comes from a man between 65 and 85 years old with urothelial cancer. The CDR3 protein is CASSPDGVTGSYEQYF. The CDR3 DNA sequence: TGTGCCAGCAGCCCCGACGGAGTGACGGGCTCCTACGAGCAGTACTTC.